This T cell receptor (beta chain) was sequenced in a study of shared clonotypes between healthy human individuals. Note on this clone: Its target is unknown.

Study-wide findings and caveats: A reduction in generation probabilities was seen for non-shared clonotypes relative to those shared by all four donors. Generally, naive subsets came out with larger estimated richness than memory subsets.

Per the germline V gene, CDR1 is LGHNA and CDR2 is YNFKEQ. The CDR3 has 16 residues. Genomic DNA per cell subset filled all wells of several immunoSEQ plates. The authors' processing: ImmunoSEQ only sent back junction sequences with no quality scores, so filtering was done differently. Data came from immunoSEQ multiplex PCR; TCRdb stores just in-frame clones and leaves some out. V and J calls plus clone size are reproduced from that table; the DNA served to infer D and trimming. Altogether some 550,000 clones are present, around 97% being singletons, with the ten largest covering around 0.057%. The sample consisted of naive CD4+ T cells sorted from blood. Subset given: CD45RA+ positively selected. The chain combines TRBV4-2 with TRBJ2-5; 11 bases agree with TRBD2. TRBJ2-7 matches the DNA end more closely, so the J call is doubtful. This TCR derives from a young woman in good health. The CDR3: CASSQETSGVSYEQYF. CDR3 nucleotide sequence: TGTGCCAGCAGCCAAGAGACTAGCGGGGTCTCCTACGAGCAGTACTTC.